Each of the 24 T cell receptor beta chains below was sequenced from the same sample in a study of cytomegalovirus exposure and HLA in healthy donors. The assay was immunoSEQ multiplex PCR, and TCRdb's table has in-frame clones only and misses some. The profile shows about 140,000 clones, 80% to 90% of them singletons. Source material: PBMCs. The receptors shown here come from a woman in her thirties in good health and CMV-seronegative.

A few counts support this clone. The rearrangement joins TRBV14 to TRBJ2-7; 7 bases line up with TRBD2. V shed 1 base and J 2 bases; nucleotides not matched to a gene: 5. Germline lookup yields CDR1 SGHDN and CDR2 FVKESK. The CDR3 is made up of 15 amino acids. CDR3 nucleotide sequence: TGTGCCAGCAGCCAAGGGAAGGGGAGGGCCTACGAGCAGTACTTC. Translated: CASSQGKGRAYEQYF.

The chain has TRBV5-1 and TRBJ1-1; 7 nucleotides align to TRBD1. J was trimmed by 4 bases and V by 0 bases; bases with no gene match: 9. This CDR3 spans 16 amino acids. Germline V gene sequence: CDR1 SGHRS, CDR2 YFSETQ. The CDR3 DNA is TGCGCCAGCAGCTTGGGGTATCGAGGGGGCGGCACTGAAGCTTTCTTT. This gives the protein CASSLGYRGGGTEAFF.

This chain connects TRBV28 to TRBJ1-2; D is possibly TRBD1 (5 bases). Trimming removed 6 bases at V and 6 bases at J, with 14 bases between. The CDR3 sequence is 13 residues long. Looked up from germline, CDR1 is MDHEN and CDR2 is SYDVKM. CDR3 in amino acids: CASSRGSRDGYTF. DNA for the CDR3: TGTGCCAGCAGCCGGGGGTCCAGAGATGGCTACACCTTC.

The genes are TRBV18 and TRBJ1-1; possibly TRBD1 for D (6 bases). The ends were cut back, 0 bases at V and 3 bases at J, with 11 bases in the middle. The CDR3 runs to 15 residues. CDR1 is KGHSH and CDR2 is LQKENI in the germline V gene. CDR3 protein: CASSPPTGRDTEAFF. CDR3 DNA: TGTGCCAGCTCACCACCCACAGGGAGGGACACTGAAGCTTTCTTT.

The chain is built from TRBV7-2 and TRBJ2-5; unclear D gene. The CDR3 is 15 residues long. Deletions cut 2 bases from V and 2 bases from J, with 12 bases between. Germline lookup yields CDR1 SGHTA and CDR2 FQGNSA. The CDR3 is CASSLTPTLQETQYF. The DNA for the CDR3 is TGTGCCAGCAGCTTAACCCCGACTCTTCAAGAGACCCAGTACTTC.

This clone was detected only once. The J gene is TRBJ2-7, the V gene TRBV15; 7 nucleotides line up with TRBD1. V was clipped by 0 bases and J by 3 bases; unmatched bases: 8. Germline lookup yields CDR1 LNHNV and CDR2 YYDKDF (reference sequence). The CDR3 runs 16 residues. The CDR3 DNA follows: TGTGCCACCAGCAGAGATATCCGGGACAGAGGCTACGAGCAGTACTTC. Its protein product is CATSRDIRDRGYEQYF.

J is TRBJ2-7 and V is TRBV9; possibly TRBD2 for D (5 bases). The germline V gene has CDR1 SGDLS and CDR2 YYNGEE. The CDR3 contains 15 residues. Deletions cut 4 bases from V and 3 bases from J, with 17 bases between. CDR3 nucleotide sequence: TGTGCCAGCAGCCCCTTCCGTGAGGGTAACTACGAGCAGTACTTC. This sequence encodes CASSPFREGNYEQYF.

J is TRBJ1-2 and V is TRBV6-5; maybe TRBD1 (5 bases). CDR1 and CDR2 (germline): MNHEY, SVGAGI. Trimming shortened V by 10 bases and J by 2 bases, and 11 bases separated the two germline ends. This CDR3 comprises 12 residues. The CDR3 DNA reads as TGTGCCACCACGAGACAGAACTATGGCTACACCTTC. It codes for CATTRQNYGYTF.

The rearrangement links TRBV2 to TRBJ1-1; 8 nucleotides match TRBD1. The germline gives CDR1 SNHLY, CDR2 FYNNEI. With 4 bases clipped from V and 10 bases from J, the junction kept 8 bases outside the gene matches. This CDR3 has 13 amino acids. This chain's CDR3 is CASSGGQGVRAFF. CDR3 nucleotides: TGTGCCAGCAGTGGAGGACAGGGAGTAAGAGCTTTCTTT.

This clone was counted between two and nine times. The J gene is TRBJ1-1, the V gene TRBV10-3; D gene unclear. Trimming stripped 10 bases from V and 1 base from J, with 10 bases between. The CDR3 has 12 residues. Germline V CDR1 and CDR2: ENHRY, SYGVKD. As DNA, the CDR3 is TGTGCCAGCAGGAGGGCGAACACTGAAGCTTTCTTT. It encodes CASRRANTEAFF.

In its sample, this clone was seen once. This rearrangement joins TRBV29-1 to TRBJ2-3; D gene uncertain. The CDR3 contains 13 residues. CDR1 and CDR2 from the germline V gene are SQVTM and ANQGSEA. V was clipped by 8 bases and J by 6 bases, with 18 bases between them. CDR3 DNA sequence: TGCAGCTTCGAGAGTCCCGGCAGGGATACGCAGTATTTT. Protein product: CSFESPGRDTQYF.

The gene calls are TRBV2 and TRBJ2-5, with a tentative D call TRBD2 (7 bases). Per germline, CDR1 SNHLY and CDR2 FYNNEI. V lost 9 bases and J lost 4, with 21 bases in between. CDR3 length equals 15 residues. The CDR3 here is CARGGRGPTPETQYF. For the CDR3, the DNA is TGTGCCAGGGGGGGGCGGGGTCCTACCCCAGAGACCCAGTACTTC.

The rearrangement uses TRBV4-1 and TRBJ1-5; maybe TRBD1 (5 bases). The V end was cut by 0 bases, the J end by 0 bases, with 15 bases between. The CDR3 is 18 amino acids. Germline V gene lookup returns CDR1 MGHRA and CDR2 YSYEKL. The CDR3 DNA reads TGCGCCAGCAGCCAAGAGTACCCCACAGGTGTTAGCAATCAGCCCCAGCATTTT. Translation gives CASSQEYPTGVSNQPQHF.

The CDR3 DNA reads TGTGCCACCAGCAGAGAATACGTGACAGGGGTTTATGGCTACACCTTC. Protein: CATSREYVTGVYGYTF. This sequence joins TRBV15 and TRBJ1-2; 8 nucleotides line up with TRBD1. CDR1 and CDR2 (germline): LNHNV, YYDKDF (reference sequence). The V and J ends lost 0 bases and 5 bases, in that order; junction bases with no gene match: 8. This CDR3 comprises 16 residues.

This sequence joins TRBV28 and TRBJ1-5; 10 nucleotides align to TRBD1. The germline gives CDR1 MDHEN, CDR2 SYDVKM. The CDR3 sequence is 14 residues long. J was trimmed by 6 bases and V by 5 bases; bases with no gene match: 4. CDR3 sequence (DNA): TGTGCCAGCAGTCGGGGACAGGGGAGTCAGCCCCAGCATTTT. Translation gives CASSRGQGSQPQHF.

V is TRBV6-4 and J is TRBJ2-2, with TRBD1 identical over 8 bases. J was trimmed by 6 bases and V by 4 bases; bases with no gene match: 4. CDR3 length: 14 amino acids. Germline V gene data show CDR1 as MRHNA and CDR2 as SNTAGT. Written as DNA, the CDR3 is TGTGCCAGCAGTGGGGGACAGGAGTCCGGGGAGCTGTTTTTT. As protein: CASSGGQESGELFF.

This sequence joins TRBV6-6 and TRBJ2-7, with 7 bases identical to TRBD1. V was clipped by 0 bases and J by 5 bases; unmatched bases: 7. Germline CDR1 and CDR2: MNHNY and SVGAGI (reference sequence). This CDR3 region has 15 residues. The chain's CDR3 is CASSYSRQGGDEQYF. CDR3 sequence (DNA): TGTGCCAGCAGTTACTCTCGACAGGGTGGGGACGAGCAGTACTTC.

The chain couples TRBV5-1 to TRBJ2-3, with 12 positions matching TRBD2. The CDR3 spans 18 residues. V shed 2 bases and J 4 bases; nucleotides not matched to a gene: 11. The germline V gene encodes CDR1 SGHRS and CDR2 YFSETQ. The CDR3 DNA reads as TGCGCCAGCAGCTTACTAGCGGGGGGTCTTGGTAGGCCAGATACGCAGTATTTT. Amino acids: CASSLLAGGLGRPDTQYF.

This rearrangement joins TRBV29-1 to TRBJ2-3; the D is unclear. This CDR3 spans 11 amino acids. CDR1 is SQVTM, CDR2 ANQGSEA, per germline. V was shortened by 6 bases and J by 5 bases, with 9 bases between the two germline ends. The CDR3 region has the DNA TGCAGCGTCTGGGCGAGAGATACGCAGTATTTT. Translated: CSVWARDTQYF.

The rearrangement links TRBV5-1 to TRBJ2-2, with 7 positions matching TRBD1. Germline CDR1 is SGHRS and CDR2 is YFSETQ. This CDR3 is 14 amino acids long. V shed 6 bases, J shed 6 bases, and the junction held 8 bases outside the gene matches. The CDR3 here is CASIGGVTAGELFF. The CDR3 DNA reads as TGCGCCAGCATAGGGGGCGTCACCGCCGGGGAGCTGTTTTTT.

The V and J genes are TRBV6-1 and TRBJ1-1; the D gene is possibly TRBD1 (6 bases). CDR3 length equals 15 residues. V was clipped by 5 bases and J by 0 bases, with 13 bases between them. The germline gives CDR1 MNHNS, CDR2 SASEGT. As DNA, the CDR3 is TGTGCCAGCAGTCCGGGGGGCAGGATGAACACTGAAGCTTTCTTT. It codes for CASSPGGRMNTEAFF.

The count of this clone is one. The chain is built from TRBV7-2 and TRBJ2-7; D gene unclear. This CDR3 is 15 amino acids long. Germline V lookup: CDR1 SGHTA, CDR2 FQGNSA. Trimming took off 1 base at V and 4 bases at J, with 14 bases between the two ends. The CDR3 here is CASSLVATPGYEQYF. DNA of the CDR3: TGTGCCAGCAGCTTAGTGGCTACCCCCGGGTACGAGCAGTACTTC.

The V gene is TRBV7-6, the J gene TRBJ2-7; D might be TRBD1 (6 bases). Germline CDR1 is SGHVS and CDR2 is FNYEAQ. Trimming removed 1 base at V and 5 bases at J, with 15 bases between. The CDR3 totals 15 residues. The CDR3 here is CASSLGGRGSDEQYF. In DNA form, the CDR3 reads TGTGCCAGCAGCTTAGGAGGCAGGGGATCGGACGAGCAGTACTTC.

V usage is TRBV5-1 and J usage is TRBJ2-2; perhaps TRBD1 as D (5 bases). The CDR3 spans 14 residues. Between the trimmed V and J ends, which lost 0 bases and 5 bases, there was a span of 8 bases. Germline V gene data show CDR1 as SGHRS and CDR2 as YFSETQ. The CDR3 here is CASSLAPGTGELFF. Here the CDR3 DNA reads TGCGCCAGCAGCTTGGCTCCAGGGACCGGGGAGCTGTTTTTT.